One and the same sample provided the 21 T cell receptor beta chains below, sequenced in a study of blood T cell repertoires in COVID-19. TCRdb's copy holds only in-frame clones and misses some; the assay was immunoSEQ multiplex PCR. The sample records some 70,000 clones, 82% being singletons. The sequenced sample consisted of peripheral blood. The receptors here all came from a man between 60 and 75 years old with acute or convalescent COVID-19.

This clone was detected a few times. The chain recombines TRBV5-1 with TRBJ2-2; 8 bases are shared with TRBD1. Germline assignment: CDR1 SGHRS and CDR2 YFSETQ. The CDR3 consists of 18 residues. J was trimmed by 5 bases and V by 0 bases; bases with no gene match: 12. CDR3 amino acids: CASSLVPGGFSGTGELFF. The DNA for the CDR3 is TGCGCCAGCAGCTTGGTGCCAGGGGGCTTTTCAGGGACCGGGGAGCTGTTTTTT. Full variable domain (missing parts from reference TRBV5-1 and TRBJ2-2): KAGVTQTPRYLIKTRGQQVTLSCSPISGHRSVSWYQQTPGQGLQFLFEYFSETQRNKGNFPGRFSGRQFSNSRSEMNVSTLELGDSALYLCASSLVPGGFSGTGELFFGEGSRLTVL.

This chain uses TRBV19 with TRBJ1-4; 8 bases agree with TRBD1. The CDR3 spans 14 residues. Trimming took 6 bases from V and 5 from J; bases not matched to a gene: 5. The germline CDR1 and CDR2 sequences are LNHDA and SQIVND (reference sequence). This CDR3 reads CASSRGQANEKLFF. The CDR3 bases are TGTGCCAGTAGCAGGGGACAGGCGAATGAAAAACTGTTTTTT.

This clone is a singleton in its sample. The DNA of the CDR3 is TGTGCCTGGAGTGTTAAAGGTCGGGGAAGCTCCTACAATGAGCAGTTCTTC. Its protein product is CAWSVKGRGSSYNEQFF. The chain uses TRBV30 and TRBJ2-1; possibly TRBD2 for D (5 bases). CDR3 length: 17 amino acids. Trimming stripped 0 bases from V and 0 bases from J, with 15 bases between. Germline values: CDR1 GTSNPN, CDR2 SVGIG (reference sequence). Full variable domain (missing parts from reference TRBV30 and TRBJ2-1): SQTIHQWPATLVQPVGSPLSLECTVEGTSNPNLYWYRQAAGRGLQLLFYSVGIGQISSEVPQNLSASRPQDRQFILSSKKLLLSDSGFYLCAWSVKGRGSSYNEQFFGPGTRLTVL.

This sequence joins TRBV19 and TRBJ1-4; TRBD1 might be the D (5 bases). Trimming left V 5 bases short and J 2 bases short, with 15 bases between. The CDR3 runs to 16 residues. Germline V gives CDR1 LNHDA, CDR2 SQIVND (reference sequence). CDR3 in amino acids: CASSVAGWKTNEKLFF. The DNA for the CDR3 is TGTGCCAGTAGTGTAGCAGGGTGGAAGACTAATGAAAAACTGTTTTTT.

This rearrangement joins TRBV6-5 to TRBJ2-7, with 8 bases lining up with TRBD2. V gave up 5 bases and J gave up 3 bases; unmatched junction bases: 9. The CDR3 covers 15 residues. Germline V gives CDR1 MNHEY, CDR2 SVGAGI. CDR3 in amino acids: CASSRGGTAFYEQYF. CDR3 in DNA: TGTGCCAGCAGTCGGGGGGGGACTGCCTTCTACGAGCAGTACTTC.

This chain links TRBV7-8 with TRBJ2-2, with a weak D call TRBD2 (5 bases). Germline loops: CDR1 SGHVS, CDR2 FQNEAQ. This CDR3 contains 16 residues. The ends were cut back, 1 base at V and 1 base at J, with 10 bases in the middle. DNA for the CDR3: TGTGCCAGCAGCTTAGAGGTCGGGAAGAACACCGGGGAGCTGTTTTTT. It is translated as CASSLEVGKNTGELFF. The entire variable domain, with the rest obtained from reference TRBV7-8 and TRBJ2-2, is as follows: GAGVSQSPRYKVAKRGQDVALRCDPISGHVSLFWYQQALGQGPEFLTYFQNEAQLDKSGLPSDRFFAERPEGSVSTLKIQRTQQEDSAVYLCASSLEVGKNTGELFFGEGSRLTVL.

The gene calls are TRBV5-1 and TRBJ1-5; D is uncertain. Trimming removed 0 bases at V and 4 bases at J, with 5 bases between. The germline gives CDR1 SGHRS, CDR2 YFSETQ. There are 13 residues in the CDR3. CDR3 amino acids: CASSLGENQPQHF. The DNA for the CDR3 is TGCGCCAGCAGCTTGGGGGAGAATCAGCCCCAGCATTTT. Looking up the rest from reference TRBV5-1 and TRBJ1-5 gives the full variable domain: KAGVTQTPRYLIKTRGQQVTLSCSPISGHRSVSWYQQTPGQGLQFLFEYFSETQRNKGNFPGRFSGRQFSNSRSEMNVSTLELGDSALYLCASSLGENQPQHFGDGTRLSIL.

This chain connects TRBV4-3 to TRBJ2-3; 11 bases agree with TRBD2. The CDR3 is 14 residues long. The V and J ends lost 0 bases and 12 bases, in that order; junction bases with no gene match: 5. From germline, CDR1 is LGHNA and CDR2 YSLEER. CDR3 DNA sequence: TGCGCCAGCAGCCAAGATATGACTAGCGGGGCCCAGTATTTT. Its translation: CASSQDMTSGAQYF.

This chain joins TRBV6-5 and TRBJ1-5; D might be TRBD1 (6 bases). Looked up from germline, CDR1 is MNHEY and CDR2 is SVGAGI. The CDR3 covers 14 residues. The V gene lost 6 bases and the J gene lost 3 bases, with 12 bases spanning the gap. The CDR3 protein is CASSTGHPNQPQHF. The CDR3 coding sequence is TGTGCCAGCAGCACGGGACACCCCAATCAGCCCCAGCATTTT.

V is TRBV28 and J is TRBJ2-7; 7 bases are shared with TRBD2. CDR1 is MDHEN, CDR2 SYDVKM, per germline. The CDR3 has 14 amino acids. V lost 4 bases to trimming and J lost 3 bases; unmatched junction nucleotides: 6. CDR3 nucleotides: TGTGCCAGCAGTTCAGCTAGCGGAGACTACGAGCAGTACGTC. It is translated as CASSSASGDYEQYV.

The V and J genes are TRBV7-2 and TRBJ1-2; D is perhaps TRBD1 (5 bases). The CDR3 is 13 residues long. The germline V gene has CDR1 SGHTA and CDR2 FQGNSA. The DNA for the CDR3 is TGTGCGAGCGAGGAGGGTAGGGGCTATGGCTACACCTTC. Translated, it gives CASEEGRGYGYTF.

The chain combines TRBV9 with TRBJ2-7; perhaps TRBD2 as D (7 bases). The germline V gene has CDR1 SGDLS and CDR2 YYNGEE. V was trimmed by 0 bases and J by 0 bases, leaving 13 bases between them. The CDR3 is 16 amino acids. The CDR3 DNA reads as TGTGCCAGCAGCGTAGAGGGCGGGGGCCTCTCCTACGAGCAGTACTTC. It yields the protein CASSVEGGGLSYEQYF.

The chain recombines TRBV4-1 with TRBJ1-3; the match to TRBD1 covers 12 bases. The germline CDR1 and CDR2 sequences are MGHRA and YSYEKL. CDR3 length equals 16 residues. V dropped 5 bases and J dropped 4; count of bases not matched to a gene: 6. The CDR3 DNA sequence: TGCGCCAGCAGCGACCGGGACAGGGGGCCCGGAAACACCATATATTTT. Amino acids: CASSDRDRGPGNTIYF.

A single count supports this clone. The V and J genes are TRBV4-3 and TRBJ1-1; a weak D match, TRBD1 (5 bases). Germline-derived CDR1 and CDR2 are LGHNA and YSLEER. The CDR3 is 13 amino acids. With 0 bases removed from V and 7 bases from J, the gap between germline ends came to 9 bases. Here the CDR3 reads CASSQEGGFEAFF. DNA of the CDR3: TGCGCCAGCAGCCAAGAGGGGGGGTTTGAAGCTTTCTTT.

The chain links TRBV29-1 to TRBJ1-1; 10 bases agree with TRBD1. Germline CDR1 SQVTM, CDR2 ANQGSEA. The CDR3 is 14 amino acids. With V trimmed by 3 bases and J by 5 bases, 6 bases remained unmatched. Here the CDR3 DNA reads TGCAGCGTTGACCGGGACAGGGGAAGAACTGAAGCTTTCTTT. Translated: CSVDRDRGRTEAFF.

The chain is built from TRBV7-6 and TRBJ2-5, with 7 bases fitting TRBD2. CDR1 SGHVS and CDR2 FNYEAQ come from the germline V gene. After removal of 4 bases from V and 2 bases from J, the junction contained 10 bases not matched to a gene. The CDR3 loop spans 16 amino acids. CDR3 DNA sequence: TGTGCCAGCAGCTCAGCAGCCGGGACTATACAAGAGACCCAGTACTTC. Translated, it gives CASSSAAGTIQETQYF.

The chain links TRBV14 to TRBJ1-2; D is ambiguous. V was cut by 1 base and J by 2 bases, with 17 bases left in between. Germline CDR1 reads SGHDN; CDR2 reads FVKESK. CDR3 size: 17 residues. The CDR3 nucleotides are TGTGCCAGCAGCCAAGTCGGAAGCGGGGTTGGAAACTATGGCTACACCTTC. It is translated as CASSQVGSGVGNYGYTF.

This chain joins TRBV7-9 and TRBJ2-5, with D uncertain. V was shortened by 1 base and J by 1 base, with 10 bases between the two germline ends. The CDR3 is 15 amino acids. Germline CDR1 is SEHNR and CDR2 is FQNEAQ (reference sequence). CDR3 residues: CASSLVVPGQETQYF. CDR3 bases: TGTGCCAGCAGCTTAGTAGTTCCGGGCCAAGAGACCCAGTACTTC. Drawing the rest from reference TRBV7-9 and TRBJ2-5, the complete variable domain is DTGVSQNPRHKITKRGQNVTFRCDPISEHNRLYWYRQTLGQGPEFLTYFQNEAQLEKSRLLSDRFSAERPKGSFSTLEIQRTEQGDSAMYLCASSLVVPGQETQYFGPGTRLLVL.

The chain recombines TRBV19 with TRBJ1-1; D gene uncertain. CDR1 LNHDA and CDR2 SQIVND come from the germline V gene (reference sequence). CDR3 size: 15 residues. V lost 7 bases and J 8 bases, leaving 23 bases between the germline ends. This CDR3 reads CASKQGPGRADEAFF. The CDR3 DNA is TGTGCCAGTAAACAAGGGCCTGGGAGGGCAGACGAAGCTTTCTTT.

This clone was observed once. The chain links TRBV18 to TRBJ1-5; a weak D match, TRBD1 (6 bases). The CDR3 covers 14 residues. Trimming cost V 2 bases and J 7 bases, with 12 bases left between them. Germline assignment: CDR1 KGHSH and CDR2 LQKENI. CDR3 region: CASSPTAGAQPQHF. CDR3 in DNA: TGTGCCAGCTCACCAACCGCAGGGGCGCAGCCCCAGCATTTT.

The V gene is TRBV19, the J gene TRBJ2-7; TRBD1 matches at 7 bases. The CDR3 is made up of 17 amino acids. The germline CDR1 and CDR2 sequences are LNHDA and SQIVND (reference sequence). J lost 4 bases, V lost 6 bases, and 18 bases had no gene match. CDR3 sequence reads: CASRKKDTGANTYEQYF. The DNA for the CDR3 is TGTGCCAGTAGGAAAAAAGATACAGGGGCCAACACTTACGAGCAGTACTTC.